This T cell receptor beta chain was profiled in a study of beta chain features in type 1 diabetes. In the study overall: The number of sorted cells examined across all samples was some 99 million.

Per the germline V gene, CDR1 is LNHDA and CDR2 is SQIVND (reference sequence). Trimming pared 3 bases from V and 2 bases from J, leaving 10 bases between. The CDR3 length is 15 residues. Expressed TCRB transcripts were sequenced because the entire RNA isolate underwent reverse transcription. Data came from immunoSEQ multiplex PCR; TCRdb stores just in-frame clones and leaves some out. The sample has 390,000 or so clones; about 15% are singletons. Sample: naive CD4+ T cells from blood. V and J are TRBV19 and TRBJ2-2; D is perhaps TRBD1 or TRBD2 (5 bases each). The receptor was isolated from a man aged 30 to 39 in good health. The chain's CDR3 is CASSIGGLNTGELFF. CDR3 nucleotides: TGTGCCAGTAGTATTGGGGGATTAAACACCGGGGAGCTGTTTTTT.